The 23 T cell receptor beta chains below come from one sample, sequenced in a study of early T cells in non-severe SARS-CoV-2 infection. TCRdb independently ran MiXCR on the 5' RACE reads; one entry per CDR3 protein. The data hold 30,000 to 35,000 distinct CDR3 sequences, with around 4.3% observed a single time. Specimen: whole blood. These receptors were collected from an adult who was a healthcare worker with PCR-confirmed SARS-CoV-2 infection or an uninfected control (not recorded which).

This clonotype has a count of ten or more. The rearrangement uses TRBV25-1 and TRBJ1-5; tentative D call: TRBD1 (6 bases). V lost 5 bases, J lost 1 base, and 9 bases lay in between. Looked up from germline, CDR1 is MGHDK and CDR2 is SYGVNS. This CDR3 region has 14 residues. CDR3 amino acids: CASSKDSSNQPQHF. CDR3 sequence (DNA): TGTGCCAGCAGTAAGGACAGCAGCAATCAGCCCCAGCATTTT.

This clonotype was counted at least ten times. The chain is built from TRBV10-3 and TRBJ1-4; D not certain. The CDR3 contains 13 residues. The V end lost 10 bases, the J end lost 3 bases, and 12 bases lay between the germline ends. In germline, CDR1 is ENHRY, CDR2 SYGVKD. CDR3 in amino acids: CATGRGANEKLFF. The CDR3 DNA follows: TGTGCCACCGGGAGAGGTGCTAATGAAAAACTGTTTTTT.

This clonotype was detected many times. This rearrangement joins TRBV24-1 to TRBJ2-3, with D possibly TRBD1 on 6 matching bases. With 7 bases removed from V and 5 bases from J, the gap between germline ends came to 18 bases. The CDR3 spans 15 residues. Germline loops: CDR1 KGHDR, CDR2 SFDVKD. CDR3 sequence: CATSRGRGWRDTQYF. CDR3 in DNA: TGTGCCACCAGCAGGGGACGGGGTTGGAGAGATACGCAGTATTTT.

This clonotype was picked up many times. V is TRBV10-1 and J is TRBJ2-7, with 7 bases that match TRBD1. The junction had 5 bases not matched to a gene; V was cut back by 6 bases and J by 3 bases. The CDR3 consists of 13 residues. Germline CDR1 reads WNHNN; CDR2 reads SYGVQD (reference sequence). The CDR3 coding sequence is TGCGCCAGCAGCCTCAGACAGGGCTACGAGCAGTACTTC. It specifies CASSLRQGYEQYF.

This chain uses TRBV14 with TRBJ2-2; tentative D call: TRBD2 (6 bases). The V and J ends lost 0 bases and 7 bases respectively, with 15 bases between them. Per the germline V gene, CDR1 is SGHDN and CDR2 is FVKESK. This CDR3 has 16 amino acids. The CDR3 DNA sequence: TGTGCCAGCAGCCAAGAAATTGGACTAAAAAACGGGGAGCTGTTTTTT. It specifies CASSQEIGLKNGELFF.

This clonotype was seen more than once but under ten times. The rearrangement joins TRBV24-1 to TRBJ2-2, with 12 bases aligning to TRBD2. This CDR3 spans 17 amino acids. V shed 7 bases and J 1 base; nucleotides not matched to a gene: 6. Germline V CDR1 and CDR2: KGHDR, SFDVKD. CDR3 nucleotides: TGTGCCACCAGCCAGCCGGGACTAGCGGGGAACACCGGGGAGCTGTTTTTT. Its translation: CATSQPGLAGNTGELFF.

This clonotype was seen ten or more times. CDR3 nucleotides: TGTGCCACCAGCAGAGACCTCTTCCCCTCCAGTCCCAATGAGCAGTTCTTC. Amino acids: CATSRDLFPSSPNEQFF. V gene TRBV15 combines with J gene TRBJ2-1; D gene uncertain. This CDR3 has 17 amino acids. CDR1 LNHNV and CDR2 YYDKDF come from the germline V gene (reference sequence). V was trimmed by 0 bases and J by 6 bases, leaving 18 bases between them.

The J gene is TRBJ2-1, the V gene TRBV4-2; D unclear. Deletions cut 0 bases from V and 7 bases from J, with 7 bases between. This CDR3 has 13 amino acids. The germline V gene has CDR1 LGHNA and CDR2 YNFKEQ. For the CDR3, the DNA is TGTGCCAGCAGCCAAGACGCTGCTAATGAGCAGTTCTTC. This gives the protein CASSQDAANEQFF.

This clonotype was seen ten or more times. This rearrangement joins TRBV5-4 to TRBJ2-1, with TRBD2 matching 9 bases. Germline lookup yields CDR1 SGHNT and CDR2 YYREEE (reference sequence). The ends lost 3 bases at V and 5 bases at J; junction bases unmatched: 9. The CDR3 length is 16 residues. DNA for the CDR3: TGTGCCAGCAGCTCTACCGGGACTAGCCCAAACAATGAGCAGTTCTTC. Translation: CASSSTGTSPNNEQFF. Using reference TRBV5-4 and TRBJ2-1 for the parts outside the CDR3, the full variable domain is ETGVTQSPTHLIKTRGQQVTLRCSSQSGHNTVSWYQQALGQGPQFIFQYYREEENGRGNFPPRFSGLQFPNYSSELNVNALELDDSALYLCASSSTGTSPNNEQFFGPGTRLTVL.

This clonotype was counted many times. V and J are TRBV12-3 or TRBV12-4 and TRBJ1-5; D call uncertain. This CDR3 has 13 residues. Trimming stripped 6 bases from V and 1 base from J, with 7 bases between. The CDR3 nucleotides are TGTGCCAGCAGCCCTCTAAGCAATCAGCCCCAGCATTTT. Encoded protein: CASSPLSNQPQHF.

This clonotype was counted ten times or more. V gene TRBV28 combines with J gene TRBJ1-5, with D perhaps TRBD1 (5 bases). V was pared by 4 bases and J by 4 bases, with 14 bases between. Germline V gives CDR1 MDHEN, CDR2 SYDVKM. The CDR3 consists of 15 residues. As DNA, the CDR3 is TGTGCCAGCAGTTGGGGCAGTCCATATAATCAGCCCCAGCATTTT. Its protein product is CASSWGSPYNQPQHF.

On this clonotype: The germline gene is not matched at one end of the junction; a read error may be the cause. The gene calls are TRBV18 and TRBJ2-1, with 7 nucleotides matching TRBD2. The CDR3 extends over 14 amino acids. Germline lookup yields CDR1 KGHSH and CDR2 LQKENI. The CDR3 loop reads CVSSPQGGGNEQFF. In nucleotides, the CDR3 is TGTGTCAGCTCACCACAAGGCGGGGGAAATGAGCAGTTCTTC.

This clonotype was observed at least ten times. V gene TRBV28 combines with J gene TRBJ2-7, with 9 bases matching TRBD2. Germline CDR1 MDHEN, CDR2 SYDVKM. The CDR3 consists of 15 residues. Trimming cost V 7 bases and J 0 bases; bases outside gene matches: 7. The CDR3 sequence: CASTYDSGGSYEQYF. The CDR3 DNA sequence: TGTGCCAGCACCTACGATAGCGGGGGCTCCTACGAGCAGTACTTC. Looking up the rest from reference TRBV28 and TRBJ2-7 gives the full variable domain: DVKVTQSSRYLVKRTGEKVFLECVQDMDHENMFWYRQDPGLGLRLIYFSYDVKMKEKGDIPEGYSVSREKKERFSLILESASTNQTSMYLCASTYDSGGSYEQYFGPGTRLTVT.

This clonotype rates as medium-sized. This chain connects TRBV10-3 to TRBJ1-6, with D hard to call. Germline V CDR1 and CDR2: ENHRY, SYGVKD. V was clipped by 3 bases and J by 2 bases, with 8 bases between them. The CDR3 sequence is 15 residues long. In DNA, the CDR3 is TGTGCCATCAGTGACGAGGGAACCTATAATTCACCCCTCCACTTT. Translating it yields CAISDEGTYNSPLHF.

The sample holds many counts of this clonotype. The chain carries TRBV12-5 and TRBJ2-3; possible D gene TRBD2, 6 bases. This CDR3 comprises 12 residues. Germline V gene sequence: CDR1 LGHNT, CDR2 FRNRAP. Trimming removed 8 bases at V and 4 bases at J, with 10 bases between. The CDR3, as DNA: TGTGCTAGTAGCGGCGGGGCAGATACGCAGTATTTT. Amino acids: CASSGGADTQYF.

CDR3 residues: CASGLGRYIQYF. The CDR3 region has the DNA TGTGCCAGCGGCCTGGGACGCTACATTCAGTACTTC. This rearrangement joins TRBV7-9 to TRBJ2-4; D possibly matches TRBD1 or TRBD2 (5 bases each). The germline V and J ends were trimmed by 8 bases and 8 bases, with 13 bases remaining between them. CDR1 SEHNR and CDR2 FQNEAQ come from the germline V gene (reference sequence). The CDR3 runs 12 residues. Together with reference TRBV7-9 and TRBJ2-4, the CDR3 gives the full variable domain: DTGVSQNPRHKITKRGQNVTFRCDPISEHNRLYWYRQTLGQGPEFLTYFQNEAQLEKSRLLSDRFSAERPKGSFSTLEIQRTEQGDSAMYLCASGLGRYIQYFGAGTRLSVL.

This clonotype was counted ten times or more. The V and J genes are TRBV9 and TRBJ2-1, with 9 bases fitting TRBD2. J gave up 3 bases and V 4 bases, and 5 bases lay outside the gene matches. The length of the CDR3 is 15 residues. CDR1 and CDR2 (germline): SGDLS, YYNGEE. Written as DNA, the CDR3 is TGTGCCAGCAGCCCTAGCGGGGACCTCTACAATGAGCAGTTCTTC. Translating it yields CASSPSGDLYNEQFF. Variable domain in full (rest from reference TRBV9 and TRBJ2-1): DSGVTQTPKHLITATGQRVTLRCSPRSGDLSVYWYQQSLDQGLQFLIQYYNGEERAKGNILERFSAQQFPDLHSELNLSSLELGDSALYFCASSPSGDLYNEQFFGPGTRLTVL.

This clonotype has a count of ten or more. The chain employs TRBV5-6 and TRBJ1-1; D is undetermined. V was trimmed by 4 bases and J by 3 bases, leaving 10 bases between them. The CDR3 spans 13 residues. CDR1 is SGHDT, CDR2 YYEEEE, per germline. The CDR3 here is CASSAIHDTEAFF. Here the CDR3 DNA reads TGTGCCAGCAGCGCCATACACGACACTGAAGCTTTCTTT.

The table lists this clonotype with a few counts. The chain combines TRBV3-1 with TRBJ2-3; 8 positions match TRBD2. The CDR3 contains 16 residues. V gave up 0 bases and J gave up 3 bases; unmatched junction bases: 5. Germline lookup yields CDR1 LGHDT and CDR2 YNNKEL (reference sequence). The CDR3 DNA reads TGTGCCAGCAGCCAAGACCCCGGGGGGGTGACAGATACGCAGTATTTT. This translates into CASSQDPGGVTDTQYF.

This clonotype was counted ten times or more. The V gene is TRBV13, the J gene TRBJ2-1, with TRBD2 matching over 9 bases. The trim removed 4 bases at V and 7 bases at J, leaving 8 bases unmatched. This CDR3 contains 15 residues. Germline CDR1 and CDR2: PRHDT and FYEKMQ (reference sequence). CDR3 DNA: TGTGCCAGCAGCTCGATAGCGGGAGTGGGGAATGAGCAGTTCTTC. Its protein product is CASSSIAGVGNEQFF.

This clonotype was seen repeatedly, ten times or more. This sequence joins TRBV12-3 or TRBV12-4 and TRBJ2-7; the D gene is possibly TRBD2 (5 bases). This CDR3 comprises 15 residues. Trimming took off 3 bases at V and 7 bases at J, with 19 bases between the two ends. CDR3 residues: CASSLSAAASREQYF. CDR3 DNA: TGTGCCAGCAGTTTGTCAGCGGCCGCGTCCAGGGAGCAGTACTTC.

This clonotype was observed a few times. CDR3: CSVEEGGTDTQYF. CDR3 DNA: TGCAGCGTTGAAGAAGGCGGAACAGATACGCAGTATTTT. The chain links TRBV29-1 to TRBJ2-3; D unclear. V was pared by 0 bases and J by 3 bases, with 7 bases between. There are 13 residues in the CDR3. The germline gives CDR1 SQVTM, CDR2 ANQGSEA.

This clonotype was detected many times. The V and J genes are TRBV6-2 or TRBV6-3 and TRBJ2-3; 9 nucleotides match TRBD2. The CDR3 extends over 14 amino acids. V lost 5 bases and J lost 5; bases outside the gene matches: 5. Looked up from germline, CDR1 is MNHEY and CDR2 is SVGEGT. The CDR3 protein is CASSGLAGKDTQYF. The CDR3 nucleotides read TGTGCCAGCAGTGGCCTAGCGGGGAAAGATACGCAGTATTTT.